This T cell receptor beta chain comes out of a study of cytomegalovirus exposure and HLA in healthy donors. Study findings and constraints: From TCR beta sequences, most subjects' HLA-A and HLA-B alleles were reportedly predicted accurately. A later analysis showed TCR association rates differing by HLA locus, peaking at DRB1 and lowest at HLA-C.

Researchers ran the PCR with 60 Vbeta and 13 Jbeta primers. The assay was immunoSEQ multiplex PCR, and TCRdb's table has in-frame clones only and misses some. The data hold 120,000 or so clones, with over 60% observed a single time. The germline gives CDR1 MDHEN, CDR2 SYDVKM. V lost 4 bases, J lost 4 bases, and 16 bases lay in between. This CDR3 is built from 15 residues. Comments on this clone: Its target is unknown.

The chain recombines TRBV28 with TRBJ1-2; D gene uncertain. The receptor was isolated from a woman aged 60-75 years in good health and CMV-seropositive. The sequenced sample was PBMCs. The CDR3 DNA sequence: TGTGCCAGCAGTTCCCCTTTTAACGGTCTCTATGGCTACACCTTC. Protein: CASSSPFNGLYGYTF.